The T cell receptor (beta chain) described here comes from a study of OX40 agonist ivuxolimab in advanced cancers. Study-wide context: While on treatment, patients had intravenous ivuxolimab at 0.01 to 10 mg/kg every 2 weeks. Study observations and caveats: Antigen specificity remained undetermined for the expanded peripheral T cells.

As regards this clone: What it binds is unknown.

CDR1 and CDR2 from the germline V gene are MNHEY and SVGAGI. Losses at the gene ends were 7 bases for V and 7 bases for J; bases not matched to a gene: 8. CDR3 length: 14 residues. Blood got drawn at baseline, again on cycle 4 day 1, and then on cycle 7 day 1. Generated by immunoSEQ multiplex PCR, the TCRdb table keeps only in-frame clones and is missing some. The sample yields more than 65,000 clones, over 80% seen once. The V call is TRBV6-5, the J call TRBJ2-7; 12 bases are a match to TRBD2. This sample comprised CD4+ or CD8+ T cells sorted from blood, obtained in a trial of the OX40 agonist ivuxolimab. The receptor comes from an adult with an advanced solid tumor such as melanoma, head and neck, liver or kidney cancer. The CDR3 is CASTSPTSGREQYF. DNA for the CDR3: TGTGCCAGCACCTCCCCCACTAGCGGGAGGGAGCAGTACTTC.